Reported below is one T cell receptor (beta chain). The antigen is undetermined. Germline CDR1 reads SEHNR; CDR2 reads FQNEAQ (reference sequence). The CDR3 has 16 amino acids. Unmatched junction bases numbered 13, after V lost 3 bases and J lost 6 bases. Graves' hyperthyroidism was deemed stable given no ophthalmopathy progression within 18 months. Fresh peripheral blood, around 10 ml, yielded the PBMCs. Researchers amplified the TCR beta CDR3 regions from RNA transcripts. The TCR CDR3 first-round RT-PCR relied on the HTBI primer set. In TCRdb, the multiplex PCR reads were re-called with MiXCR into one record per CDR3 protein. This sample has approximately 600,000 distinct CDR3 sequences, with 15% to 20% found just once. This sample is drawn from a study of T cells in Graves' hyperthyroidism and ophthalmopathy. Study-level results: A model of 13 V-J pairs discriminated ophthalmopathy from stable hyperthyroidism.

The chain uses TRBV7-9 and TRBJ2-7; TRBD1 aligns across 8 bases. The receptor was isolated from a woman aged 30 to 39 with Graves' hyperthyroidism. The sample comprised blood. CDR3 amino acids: CASSFTATGVVREQYF. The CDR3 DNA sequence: TGTGCCAGCAGCTTTACTGCGACAGGGGTTGTCCGCGAGCAGTACTTC.